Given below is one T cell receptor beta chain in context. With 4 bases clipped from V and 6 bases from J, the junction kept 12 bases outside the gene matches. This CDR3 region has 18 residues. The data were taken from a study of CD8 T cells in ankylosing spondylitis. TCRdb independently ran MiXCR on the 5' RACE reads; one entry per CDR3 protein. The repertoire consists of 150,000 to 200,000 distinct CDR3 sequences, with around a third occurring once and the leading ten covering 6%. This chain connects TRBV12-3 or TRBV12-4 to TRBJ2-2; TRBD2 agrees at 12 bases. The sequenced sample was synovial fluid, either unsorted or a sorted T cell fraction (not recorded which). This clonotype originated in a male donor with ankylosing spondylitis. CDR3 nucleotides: TGTGCCAGCAGTTACAAGACTAGCGGGGGATTAGGAGCCGGGGAGCTGTTTTTT. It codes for CASSYKTSGGLGAGELFF.